Below, 9 T cell receptor beta chains from the same sample are listed, as sequenced in a study of T cells after yellow fever vaccination. One entry per CDR3 protein results from TCRdb running MiXCR on the 5' RACE reads. The sample holds 250,000 to 300,000 distinct CDR3 sequences; approximately 5.2% are singletons and the top ten take less than 3.5%. Source: CD4+ T cells sorted from PBMCs, taken on the day of the yellow fever booster vaccination. The source is a young man who received the YFV17D yellow fever vaccine.

In its sample, this clonotype was seen many times. The chain employs TRBV7-2 and TRBJ2-5, with 8 nucleotides matching TRBD2. Losses at the gene ends were 4 bases for V and 5 bases for J; bases not matched to a gene: 6. Germline CDR1 and CDR2: SGHTA and FQGNSA. The CDR3 is 14 residues long. The CDR3 DNA reads as TGTGCCAGCAGCTCTCGGACTAGCCTGGAGACCCAGTACTTC. This encodes CASSSRTSLETQYF.

This clonotype was found a few times. This chain links TRBV4-1 with TRBJ2-5, with D possibly matching TRBD1 (7 bases). Trimming stripped 3 bases from V and 5 bases from J, with 22 bases between. CDR1 is MGHRA, CDR2 YSYEKL, per germline. The CDR3 runs to 17 residues. For the CDR3, the DNA is TGCGCCAGCAGCCAGGGACGGAGGGGGCGCGGAGGGGAGACCCAGTACTTC. Its protein product is CASSQGRRGRGGETQYF.

This clonotype was seen many times. The CDR3 sequence is CASRVTGSTDTQYF. The CDR3, as DNA: TGTGCCAGCAGAGTGACAGGGAGCACAGATACGCAGTATTTT. The chain recombines TRBV12-3 or TRBV12-4 with TRBJ2-3; 7 bases fit TRBD1. After removal of 6 bases from V and 0 bases from J, the junction contained 3 bases not matched to a gene. The CDR3 spans 14 residues.

This clonotype was counted at least ten times. The chain recombines TRBV9 with TRBJ2-1, with TRBD2 as a possible D gene (5 bases). The CDR3 covers 18 residues. Trimming took 2 bases from V and 2 from J, leaving 20 bases between them. Germline values: CDR1 SGDLS, CDR2 YYNGEE. CDR3: CASSVGLARALTYNEQFF. The CDR3 DNA is TGTGCCAGCAGCGTTGGGCTAGCTCGGGCTCTGACCTACAATGAGCAGTTCTTC.

The V call is TRBV5-6, the J call TRBJ2-3, with 7 bases lining up with TRBD1. The CDR3 is 16 residues long. Germline CDR1 SGHDT, CDR2 YYEEEE. After removal of 4 bases from V and 4 bases from J, the junction contained 12 bases not matched to a gene. The CDR3 is CASSLLRGQVADTQYF. As DNA, the CDR3 is TGTGCCAGCAGCCTACTTAGGGGGCAGGTGGCAGATACGCAGTATTTT.

Ten or more counts support this clonotype. The rearrangement links TRBV6-2 or TRBV6-3 to TRBJ2-3; 10 bases align to TRBD2. V trimming: 5 bases; J trimming: 2 bases; junction bases outside the gene matches: 7. The CDR3 loop spans 16 amino acids. The germline V gene encodes CDR1 MNHEY and CDR2 SVGEGT. The CDR3 protein is CASSPGTSVVTDTQYF. The CDR3 DNA sequence: TGTGCCAGCAGTCCCGGGACTAGCGTCGTCACAGATACGCAGTATTTT.

The V gene is TRBV6-2 or TRBV6-3, the J gene TRBJ1-1; no definite D call. CDR1 is MNHEY and CDR2 is SVGEGT in the germline V gene. The length of the CDR3 is 13 residues. The germline V and J ends were trimmed by 2 bases and 6 bases, with 10 bases remaining between them. CDR3: CASSYPYRPEAFF. CDR3 in DNA: TGTGCCAGCAGTTACCCTTACAGACCTGAAGCTTTCTTT.

This clonotype was recorded many times. The chain uses TRBV20-1 and TRBJ2-3, with 7 bases that match TRBD1. Germline V lookup: CDR1 DFQATT, CDR2 SNEGSKA (reference sequence). Losses at the gene ends were 4 bases for V and 1 base for J; bases not matched to a gene: 2. This CDR3 has 13 amino acids. This chain's CDR3 is CSATGQGTDTQYF. The CDR3 nucleotides read TGCAGTGCTACCGGACAGGGCACAGATACGCAGTATTTT.

This clonotype was counted ten times or more. The rearrangement links TRBV7-2 to TRBJ2-7; D perhaps matches TRBD2 (5 bases). The germline gives CDR1 SGHTA, CDR2 FQGNSA. CDR3 size: 14 residues. Trimming stripped 2 bases from V and 0 bases from J, with 8 bases between. In nucleotides, the CDR3 is TGTGCCAGCAGCTTACTGGGGAGCTCCTACGAGCAGTACTTC. It encodes CASSLLGSSYEQYF.